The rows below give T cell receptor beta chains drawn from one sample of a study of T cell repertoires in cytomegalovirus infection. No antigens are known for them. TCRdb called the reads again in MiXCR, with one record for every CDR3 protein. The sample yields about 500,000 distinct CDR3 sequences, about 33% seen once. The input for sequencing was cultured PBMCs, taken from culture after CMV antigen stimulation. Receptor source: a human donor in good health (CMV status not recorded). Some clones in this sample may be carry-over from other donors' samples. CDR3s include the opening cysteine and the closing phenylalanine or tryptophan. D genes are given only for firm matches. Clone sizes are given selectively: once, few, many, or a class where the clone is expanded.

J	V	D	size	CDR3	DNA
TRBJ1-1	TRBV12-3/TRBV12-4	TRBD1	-	CASSLTGTTGEAFF	TGTGCCAGCAGTTTGACAGGGACAACAGGGGAAGCTTTCTTT
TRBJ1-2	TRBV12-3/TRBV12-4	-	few	CASSLFRGTLYGYTF	TGTGCCAGCAGTTTATTTCGGGGAACTCTCTATGGCTACACCTTC
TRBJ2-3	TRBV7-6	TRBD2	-	CASSLKSSGRVGDTQYF	TGTGCCAGCAGCTTAAAATCTAGCGGGAGGGTTGGAGATACGCAGTATTTT
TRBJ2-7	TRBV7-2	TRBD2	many	CASSPVRTSEQYF	TGTGCCAGCAGCCCGGTTAGGACTAGTGAGCAGTACTTC
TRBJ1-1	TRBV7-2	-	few	CASSLAARNTEAFF	TGTGCCAGCAGCTTAGCAGCCAGGAACACTGAAGCTTTCTTT
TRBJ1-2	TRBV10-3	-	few	CAISESRSGYTF	TGTGCCATCAGTGAGTCGAGGAGCGGCTACACCTTC
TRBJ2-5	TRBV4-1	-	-	CASSQSGPWETQYF	TGCGCCAGCAGCCAGTCTGGTCCTTGGGAGACCCAGTACTTC
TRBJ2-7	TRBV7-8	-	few	CASSIERFSYEQYF	TGTGCCAGCAGCATTGAGAGGTTCTCCTACGAGCAGTACTTC
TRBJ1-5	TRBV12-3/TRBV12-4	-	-	CASSLAGAYSNQPQHF	TGTGCCAGCAGTTTGGCAGGGGCTTATAGCAATCAGCCCCAGCATTTT
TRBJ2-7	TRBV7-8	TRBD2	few	CASSPLPGTSENYEQYF	TGTGCCAGCAGCCCTCTTCCGGGGACTAGCGAAAACTACGAGCAGTACTTC
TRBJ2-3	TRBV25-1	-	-	CASSQNSASFGTQYF	TGTGCCAGCAGCCAGAACAGCGCCTCCTTCGGGACGCAGTATTTT
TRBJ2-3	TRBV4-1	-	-	CASSQDLLYTDTQYF	TGCGCCAGCAGCCAAGATCTCCTATACACAGATACGCAGTATTTT
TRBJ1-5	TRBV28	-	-	CATKLGGENRNQPQHF	TGTGCCACCAAACTAGGGGGGGAAAATCGCAATCAGCCCCAGCATTTT
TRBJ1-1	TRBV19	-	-	CASMWKTEAFF	TGTGCCAGTATGTGGAAGACTGAAGCTTTCTTT
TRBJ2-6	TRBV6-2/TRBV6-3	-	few	CASSYSPAVAFGANVLTF	TGTGCCAGCAGTTACTCTCCTGCGGTGGCCTTTGGGGCCAACGTCCTGACTTTC
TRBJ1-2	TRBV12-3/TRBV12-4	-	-	CASSFRAETYGYTF	TGTGCCAGCAGTTTCAGGGCAGAAACTTATGGCTACACCTTC
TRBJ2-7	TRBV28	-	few	CASSLQVFYEQYF	TGTGCCAGCAGTTTGCAGGTTTTCTACGAGCAGTACTTC
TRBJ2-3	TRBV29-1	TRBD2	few	CSVGGTSGRIKQYF	TGCAGCGTTGGGGGGACTAGCGGGAGGATAAAGCAGTATTTT
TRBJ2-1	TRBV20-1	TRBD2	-	CSAPAGSGMIGGSEQFF	TGCAGTGCCCCAGCAGGTAGCGGGATGATAGGGGGAAGTGAGCAGTTCTTC
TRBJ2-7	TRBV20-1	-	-	CSAPGQSSYEQYF	TGCAGTGCTCCTGGACAGTCGTCCTACGAGCAGTACTTC
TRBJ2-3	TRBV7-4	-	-	CASSQLEGSTDTQYF	TGTGCCAGCAGCCAACTAGAGGGTAGCACAGATACGCAGTATTTT
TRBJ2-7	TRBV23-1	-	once	CASSETVRGQRTSEQYF	TGCGCCAGCAGCGAAACTGTGCGGGGACAGCGGACCAGCGAGCAGTACTTC
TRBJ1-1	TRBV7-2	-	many	CASSFRTKGSEAFF	TGTGCCAGCAGCTTCCGGACTAAAGGTTCCGAAGCTTTCTTT
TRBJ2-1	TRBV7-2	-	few	CASSLRGGGRSEQFF	TGTGCCAGCAGCCTTCGGGGTGGGGGTCGGAGTGAGCAGTTCTTC
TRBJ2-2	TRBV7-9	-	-	CASSSRGGTGELFF	TGTGCCAGCAGCTCCCGGGGAGGAACCGGGGAGCTGTTTTTT
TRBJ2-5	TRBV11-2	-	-	CASSLEAVRTGETQYF	TGTGCCAGCAGCTTAGAGGCAGTCCGGACGGGGGAGACCCAGTACTTC
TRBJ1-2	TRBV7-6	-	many	CASSFVLSTALNYGYTF	TGTGCCAGCAGCTTCGTGCTGTCGACTGCGTTAAACTATGGCTACACCTTC
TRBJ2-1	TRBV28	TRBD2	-	CASSRTGTRSLNEQFF	TGTGCCAGCAGCCGAACCGGGACTAGGAGCCTCAATGAGCAGTTCTTC
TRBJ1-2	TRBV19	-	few	CASSFEIERGYTF	TGTGCCAGTAGTTTCGAGATAGAGCGTGGCTACACCTTC
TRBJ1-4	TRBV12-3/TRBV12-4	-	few	CASRQGTNEKLFF	TGTGCCAGTCGTCAGGGAACTAATGAAAAACTGTTTTTT
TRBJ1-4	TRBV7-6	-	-	CASRSGPYEEKLFF	TGTGCCAGCAGGTCCGGCCCTTATGAGGAAAAACTGTTTTTT
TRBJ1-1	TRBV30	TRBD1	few	CAWRRQGGLSEAFF	TGTGCCTGGAGAAGACAGGGCGGGTTGAGTGAAGCTTTCTTT
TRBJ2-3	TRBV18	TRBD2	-	CASSPSGSEDTQYF	TGTGCCAGCTCACCTAGCGGGAGTGAGGATACGCAGTATTTT
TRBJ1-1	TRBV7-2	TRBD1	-	CASSPQGTGSKFAEAFF	TGTGCCAGCAGTCCACAGGGGACTGGTAGTAAGTTCGCTGAAGCTTTCTTT
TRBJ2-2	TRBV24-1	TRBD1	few	CATSEPAGTGVTGELFF	TGTGCCACCAGTGAACCTGCCGGGACAGGGGTCACCGGGGAGCTGTTTTTT
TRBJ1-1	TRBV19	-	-	CASIPGQNTEAFF	TGTGCCAGTATTCCGGGACAGAACACTGAAGCTTTCTTT
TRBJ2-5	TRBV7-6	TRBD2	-	CASSLIAAAGAQYF	TGTGCCAGCAGCCTGATAGCAGCAGCGGGGGCCCAGTACTTC
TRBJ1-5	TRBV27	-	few	CASSPGTQNQPQHF	TGTGCCAGCAGCCCCGGGACACAAAATCAGCCCCAGCATTTT
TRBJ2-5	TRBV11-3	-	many	CASSLDRRQETQYF	TGTGCCAGCAGCTTAGACAGGCGGCAAGAGACCCAGTACTTC
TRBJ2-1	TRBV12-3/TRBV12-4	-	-	CASSPRDGLRRSGGGYNEQFF	TGTGCCAGCAGTCCCCGGGACGGATTGAGGAGGAGCGGAGGGGGGTACAATGAGCAGTTCTTC
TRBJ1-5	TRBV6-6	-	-	CASSSPGNNQPQHF	TGTGCCAGCAGTTCTCCAGGGAACAATCAGCCCCAGCATTTT
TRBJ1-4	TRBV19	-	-	CASRSWRDQDEKLFF	TGTGCCAGTAGATCCTGGCGGGACCAGGATGAAAAACTGTTTTTT
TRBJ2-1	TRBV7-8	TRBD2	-	CASSGPGLAENYNEQFF	TGTGCCAGCAGCGGACCGGGACTAGCGGAAAACTACAATGAGCAGTTCTTC
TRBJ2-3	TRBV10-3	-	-	CAISESIGTDTQYF	TGTGCCATCAGTGAGTCGATAGGCACAGATACGCAGTATTTT
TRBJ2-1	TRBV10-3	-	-	CAISEEGVSYNEQFF	TGTGCCATCAGTGAGGAAGGGGTTTCATACAATGAGCAGTTCTTC
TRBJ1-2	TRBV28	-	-	CASSFEGPGYGYTF	TGTGCCAGCAGTTTCGAGGGGCCCGGCTATGGCTACACCTTC
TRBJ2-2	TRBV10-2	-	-	CALQIAGGELFF	TGCGCCTTACAAATAGCTGGCGGGGAGCTGTTTTTT
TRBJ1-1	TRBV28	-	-	CASTSPGYLNTEAFF	TGTGCCAGCACCTCTCCAGGGTACCTGAACACTGAAGCTTTCTTT
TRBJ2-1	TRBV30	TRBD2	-	CAWSRGLALDNEQFF	TGTGCCTGGAGTCGCGGACTAGCCCTAGACAATGAGCAGTTCTTC
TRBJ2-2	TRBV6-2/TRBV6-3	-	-	CASSYPTGELFF	TGTGCCAGCAGTTATCCGACCGGGGAGCTGTTTTTT
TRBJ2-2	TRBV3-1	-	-	CASSPQRANTGELFF	TGTGCCAGCAGCCCTCAGCGGGCGAACACCGGGGAGCTGTTTTTT
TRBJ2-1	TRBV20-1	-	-	CSAWETETNEQFF	TGCAGTGCCTGGGAGACGGAGACCAATGAGCAGTTCTTC
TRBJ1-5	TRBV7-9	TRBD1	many	CASSSTGDSNQPQHF	TGTGCCAGCAGCTCAACAGGGGATAGCAATCAGCCCCAGCATTTT
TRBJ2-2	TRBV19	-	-	CASTPLTIGLSTMGELFF	TGTGCCAGTACCCCCCTCACAATTGGGCTTTCCACGATGGGGGAGCTGTTTTTT
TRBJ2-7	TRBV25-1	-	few	CASSEQSYEQYF	TGTGCCAGCAGTGAACAGTCTTACGAGCAGTACTTC
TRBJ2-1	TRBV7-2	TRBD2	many	CASSFRLAGDNEQFF	TGTGCCAGCAGCTTCCGGCTAGCGGGTGACAATGAGCAGTTCTTC
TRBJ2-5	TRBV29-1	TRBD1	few	CSGQTGAPETQYF	TGCAGCGGACAGACAGGGGCCCCAGAGACCCAGTACTTC
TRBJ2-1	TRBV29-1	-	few	CSVLLREFQFF	TGCAGCGTCCTTCTTAGGGAGTTCCAGTTCTTC
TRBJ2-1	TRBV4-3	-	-	CASSQRGINEQFF	TGCGCCAGCAGCCAGCGCGGGATAAATGAGCAGTTCTTC